In this sample, the clone carrying this T cell receptor (beta chain) turned up a few times. Its cognate antigen is unknown. This specimen belongs to a study of T cell repertoires in cytomegalovirus infection. Broader study findings: CMV-specific TCR beta clonotypes restricted by HLA-C were the ones dominating the ex vivo response.

Using its own MiXCR run on the reads, TCRdb lists one record per CDR3 protein. Of about 280,000 distinct CDR3 sequences in the sample, roughly a fifth were seen once. The material was cultured PBMCs, obtained from culture after CMV antigen stimulation. The clonotype comes from a human donor in good health (CMV status not recorded). Some clones in this sample may be carry-over from other donors' samples.

In DNA, the CDR3 is TGTGCCACCTCATCACAGGCCAATACGCAGTATTTT. It is translated as CATSSQANTQYF. This sequence joins TRBV6-1 and TRBJ2-3; possibly TRBD1 for D (5 bases). Deletions cut 10 bases from V and 7 bases from J, with 15 bases between. Per germline, CDR1 MNHNS and CDR2 SASEGT. There are 12 residues in the CDR3.